The clone carrying this TCR beta chain was counted once. Its matching antigen is unknown. Primers for the PCR totalled 60 Vbeta and 13 Jbeta. Data came from immunoSEQ multiplex PCR; TCRdb stores just in-frame clones and leaves some out. The data contain some 140,000 clones, around 77% of them singletons. These data originate in a study of cytomegalovirus exposure and HLA in healthy donors. General study findings and limits: Using a false discovery rate of 0.05, a later analysis showed that approximately 17,000 TCR beta sequences were associated with HLA alleles. Within an earlier analysis, most TCR beta V segments proved productive either about 90% or about 30% of the time. Analyzed later, association rates of TCRs varied across HLA loci, with DRB1 most and HLA-C fewest.

This CDR3 is 14 amino acids long. Germline V gene data show CDR1 as KGHSH and CDR2 as LQKENI. The ends were cut back, 3 bases at V and 4 bases at J, with 13 bases in the middle. Sequenced sample: PBMCs. The rearrangement uses TRBV18 and TRBJ2-7, with D possibly being TRBD1 (5 bases). The sequence was collected from a man younger than 30 in good health and CMV-seronegative. CDR3 residues: CASSPEQGRYEQYF. The CDR3, as DNA: TGTGCCAGCTCACCGGAGCAGGGCAGGTACGAGCAGTACTTC.